A selection of T cell receptor beta chains follows, all from one sample in a study of control samples from healthy donors and cancer patients. Sequencing used immunoSEQ multiplex PCR; TCRdb keeps in-frame clones, though not all of them. The table includes about 77,000 clones, 85% to 95% detected once. The sequencing sample was made of blood. The receptors were gathered from an older woman in good health. CDR3s include the opening cysteine and the closing phenylalanine or tryptophan. Each record gives: J gene, clone size, D gene, V gene, CDR3 protein, CDR3 DNA. D genes are given only for firm matches. Clone size, where shown, is once, few, many, or a class for clones that have expanded.

TRBJ2-7	once	-	TRBV2	CASSEALQTSYEQYF	TGTGCCAGCAGTGAAGCGCTTCAAACGTCCTACGAGCAGTACTTC
TRBJ1-1	-	TRBD1	TRBV6-6	CASSGRQGAVNTEAFF	TGTGCCAGCAGTGGCCGACAGGGGGCAGTGAACACTGAAGCTTTCTTT
TRBJ2-3	-	-	TRBV7-8	CASSLVGLSTDTQYF	TGTGCCAGCAGCTTAGTAGGACTAAGCACAGATACGCAGTATTTT
TRBJ1-5	-	-	TRBV28	CASSFTPEGGGNQPQHF	TGTGCCAGCAGTTTTACCCCCGAGGGGGGGGGCAATCAGCCCCAGCATTTT
TRBJ1-1	-	TRBD1	TRBV27	CASSLTGTVPAFF	TGTGCCAGCAGTTTGACAGGGACAGTACCCGCTTTCTTT
TRBJ1-1	-	-	TRBV9	CASSVRATDTEAFF	TGTGCCAGCAGCGTGCGGGCCACGGACACTGAAGCTTTCTTT
TRBJ2-1	-	-	TRBV30	CAWIPPTRRTGSYNEQFF	TGTGCCTGGATTCCACCAACCCGTCGGACTGGCTCCTACAATGAGCAGTTCTTC
TRBJ1-2	-	-	TRBV5-5	CASSQGPNYGYTF	TGTGCCAGCAGCCAGGGCCCTAACTATGGCTACACCTTC
TRBJ1-2	-	-	TRBV28	CASSSPSGSGYGYTF	TGTGCCAGCAGTTCTCCCTCAGGGTCAGGCTATGGCTACACCTTC
TRBJ1-2	-	-	TRBV28	CASSTHGQGRDGYTF	TGTGCCAGCAGTACCCACGGCCAGGGCAGGGATGGCTACACCTTC
TRBJ1-2	-	TRBD1	TRBV4-2	CASSQERDRSAYGYTF	TGTGCCAGCAGCCAAGAGCGGGACAGGTCGGCCTATGGCTACACCTTC
TRBJ1-3	-	-	TRBV2	CATVRDPIGNTIYF	TGTGCCACCGTGAGGGACCCTATCGGAAACACCATATATTTT
TRBJ1-4	-	TRBD1	TRBV6-5	CASSYRDSNEKLFF	TGTGCCAGCAGTTACAGGGACAGTAATGAAAAACTGTTTTTT
TRBJ1-2	-	-	TRBV29-1	CSVEERTANYGYTF	TGCAGCGTTGAAGAGCGGACAGCGAACTATGGCTACACCTTC
TRBJ1-5	-	-	TRBV6-5	CASKGGINQPQHF	TGTGCCAGCAAAGGGGGGATCAATCAGCCCCAGCATTTT
TRBJ2-7	-	-	TRBV24-1	CATSDSRGAQVEQYF	TGTGCCACCAGTGACTCCAGAGGGGCGCAGGTCGAGCAGTACTTC
TRBJ2-2	-	TRBD2	TRBV24-1	CATSDYTSGGELFF	TGTGCCACCAGTGACTACACTAGCGGCGGGGAGCTGTTTTTT
TRBJ1-4	-	-	TRBV15	CATSTISHRDLNEKLFF	TGTGCCACCAGCACTATATCTCACCGGGACCTTAATGAAAAACTGTTTTTT
TRBJ1-5	-	-	TRBV7-9	CASSTGSQPQHF	TGTGCCAGCAGCACAGGGAGTCAGCCCCAGCATTTT
TRBJ2-5	-	-	TRBV20-1	CSASEQGETQYF	TGCAGTGCTAGTGAACAGGGAGAGACCCAGTACTTC
TRBJ2-1	once	-	TRBV30	CAWSVGGAGGANNEQFF	TGTGCCTGGAGTGTGGGCGGTGCTGGGGGGGCGAACAATGAGCAGTTCTTC
TRBJ2-2	-	-	TRBV30	CAWTAKGGAATGELFF	TGTGCCTGGACCGCTAAGGGGGGCGCGGCAACCGGGGAGCTGTTTTTT
TRBJ1-1	once	-	TRBV5-1	CASSLTGNTEAFF	TGCGCCAGCAGCTTGACGGGGAACACTGAAGCTTTCTTT
TRBJ2-2	-	-	TRBV6-5	CASSSTGHVAGELFF	TGTGCCAGCAGTTCGACGGGCCATGTGGCCGGGGAGCTGTTTTTT
TRBJ1-2	-	-	TRBV28	CASSLMAINYGYTF	TGTGCCAGCAGTTTAATGGCTATTAACTATGGCTACACCTTC
TRBJ2-7	-	-	TRBV5-1	CASSLPDGSYEQYF	TGCGCCAGCAGCCTACCAGACGGATCCTACGAGCAGTACTTC
TRBJ2-7	-	-	TRBV7-9	CASSFQGLYEQYF	TGTGCCAGCAGCTTTCAGGGGCTGTACGAGCAGTACTTC
TRBJ1-4	-	TRBD1	TRBV5-4	CASSLNRGIDEKLFF	TGTGCCAGCAGCCTGAACAGGGGGATCGATGAAAAACTGTTTTTT
TRBJ1-4	-	-	TRBV4-2	CASSQDGWEKLFF	TGTGCCAGCAGCCAAGACGGGTGGGAAAAACTGTTTTTT
TRBJ1-5	-	-	TRBV15	CATSRGDRNNQPQHF	TGTGCCACCAGCAGGGGTGACAGAAACAATCAGCCCCAGCATTTT
TRBJ2-3	-	TRBD2	TRBV12-5	CASGLSRLAGGRRSTDTQYF	TGTGCTAGTGGTTTGAGTCGGCTAGCGGGAGGCCGGCGATCTACAGATACGCAGTATTTT
TRBJ2-1	once	TRBD2	TRBV15	CATSRVRGGYNEQFF	TGTGCCACCAGCAGAGTGAGGGGAGGGTACAATGAGCAGTTCTTC
TRBJ1-1	-	-	TRBV5-6	CASSSLRGDPEAFF	TGTGCCAGCAGCTCCTTACGAGGGGATCCTGAAGCTTTCTTT
TRBJ2-1	-	-	TRBV25-1	CASTIYNEQFF	TGTGCCAGCACCATATACAATGAGCAGTTCTTC
TRBJ2-3	-	TRBD1	TRBV7-2	CASSRQGITDTQYF	TGTGCCAGCAGCAGACAGGGTATCACAGATACGCAGTATTTT
TRBJ1-5	few	-	TRBV5-4	CASSFMGSNQPQHF	TGTGCCAGCAGCTTCATGGGTAGCAATCAGCCCCAGCATTTT
TRBJ1-6	-	-	TRBV30	CAWRGVSHNSPLHF	TGTGCCTGGAGGGGGGTGTCCCATAATTCACCCCTCCACTTT
TRBJ1-1	-	-	TRBV12-3/TRBV12-4	CASSFAGATEAFF	TGTGCCAGCAGTTTTGCAGGGGCCACTGAAGCTTTCTTT
TRBJ1-6	-	-	TRBV6-5	CASSLYRADNSPLHF	TGTGCCAGCAGTTTGTACAGGGCCGATAATTCACCCCTCCACTTT
TRBJ1-2	-	-	TRBV2	CASQAGSNGYTF	TGTGCCAGCCAAGCAGGGAGTAACGGCTACACCTTC
TRBJ1-1	-	-	TRBV19	CASIRETNTEAFF	TGTGCCAGTATTAGGGAAACGAACACTGAAGCTTTCTTT
TRBJ2-5	-	TRBD1	TRBV7-9	CASGGQGYQETQYF	TGTGCCAGCGGGGGACAGGGCTATCAAGAGACCCAGTACTTC
TRBJ1-4	-	-	TRBV18	CASSPEIQERLFF	TGTGCCAGCTCACCCGAAATACAGGAGCGACTGTTTTTT
TRBJ1-6	once	TRBD1	TRBV3-1/TRBV3-2	CASSGQGVNSPLHF	TGTGCCAGCAGCGGACAGGGGGTCAATTCACCCCTCCACTTT
TRBJ1-5	once	-	TRBV5-6	CASSLGAGQTNQPQHF	TGTGCCAGCAGCTTAGGGGCAGGACAGACTAATCAGCCCCAGCATTTT
TRBJ2-3	-	-	TRBV21-1	CASRLIAGGLRGTQYF	TGTGCCAGCAGGTTGATAGCGGGAGGATTGCGAGGTACGCAGTATTTT
TRBJ1-1	-	-	TRBV27	CASSLLGTTATEAFF	TGTGCCAGCAGTTTATTGGGGACAACGGCTACTGAAGCTTTCTTT